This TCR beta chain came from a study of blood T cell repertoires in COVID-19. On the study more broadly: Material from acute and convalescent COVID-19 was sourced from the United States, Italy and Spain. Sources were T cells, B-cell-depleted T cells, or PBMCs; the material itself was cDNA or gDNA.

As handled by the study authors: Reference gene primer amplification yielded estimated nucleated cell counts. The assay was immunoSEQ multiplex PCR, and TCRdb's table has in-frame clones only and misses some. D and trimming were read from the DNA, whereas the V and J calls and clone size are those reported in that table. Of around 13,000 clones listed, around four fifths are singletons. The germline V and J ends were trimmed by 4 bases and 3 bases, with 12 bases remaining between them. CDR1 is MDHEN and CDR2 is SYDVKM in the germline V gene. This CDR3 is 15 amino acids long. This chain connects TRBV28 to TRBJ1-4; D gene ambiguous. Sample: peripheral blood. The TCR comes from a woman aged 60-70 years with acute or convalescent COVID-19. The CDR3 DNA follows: TGTGCCAGCAGTTCCAGGTACCAAGCTAATGAAAAACTGTTTTTT. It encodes CASSSRYQANEKLFF.